One and the same sample provided the 30 T cell receptor beta chains below, sequenced in a study of blood T cell repertoires in COVID-19. Method: immunoSEQ multiplex PCR; TCRdb's copy keeps in-frame clones and lacks some. Of 150,000 or so clones listed, roughly 89% are singletons. The sample consisted of PBMCs or T cells enriched from blood (not recorded which). These receptors all come from a man aged 45 to 65 who had recovered from COVID-19.

This clone is a singleton in its sample. V is TRBV19 and J is TRBJ2-1, with 8 bases matching TRBD1. Germline V gives CDR1 LNHDA, CDR2 SQIVND (reference sequence). The CDR3 is made up of 12 amino acids. V trimming: 6 bases; J trimming: 6 bases; junction bases outside the gene matches: 1. The CDR3 nucleotides are TGTGCCAGTAGCGACAGGGGCAATGAGCAGTTCTTC. Its translation is CASSDRGNEQFF.

The chain employs TRBV9 and TRBJ2-1; 9 nucleotides align to TRBD2. The CDR3 runs 16 residues. Trimming took 0 bases from V and 10 from J; bases not matched to a gene: 11. CDR1 and CDR2 from the germline V gene are SGDLS and YYNGEE. The CDR3 bases are TGTGCCAGCAGCGTAGGGCCCCGGGTAGCGGGAGTGGAGCAGTTCTTC. It is translated as CASSVGPRVAGVEQFF.

V and J are TRBV24-1 and TRBJ1-1; D remains ambiguous. CDR3 length: 13 amino acids. Trimming cost V 5 bases and J 1 base, with 7 bases left between them. In germline, CDR1 is KGHDR, CDR2 SFDVKD. As DNA, the CDR3 is TGTGCCACCAGTGCGAGAGGGAACACTGAAGCTTTCTTT. Translated, it gives CATSARGNTEAFF.

The chain links TRBV9 to TRBJ1-2; no reliable D call. Germline V lookup: CDR1 SGDLS, CDR2 YYNGEE. Trimming took off 1 base at V and 14 bases at J, with 18 bases between the two ends. The CDR3 is made up of 13 amino acids. The CDR3 DNA is TGTGCCAGCAGCGTAAGCCCCGATTCGAAGCGAACCTTC. It yields the protein CASSVSPDSKRTF.

The chain has TRBV11-2 and TRBJ2-5; 7 bases line up with TRBD2. The J segment lost 4 bases and the V segment lost 6 bases, leaving 14 bases of the junction unmatched. Germline V gives CDR1 SGHAT, CDR2 FQNNGV. CDR3 length equals 16 residues. The CDR3 region has the DNA TGTGCCAGCAGTCACAGGACCCAGGGAGGGAGAGAGACCCAGTACTTC. This translates into CASSHRTQGGRETQYF.

This chain links TRBV24-1 with TRBJ1-3, with unresolved D. Trimming removed 1 base at V and 4 bases at J, with 4 bases between. The CDR3 covers 13 residues. Germline V gives CDR1 KGHDR, CDR2 SFDVKD. CDR3: CATSDLRGNTIYF. DNA of the CDR3: TGTGCCACCAGTGATTTACGGGGAAACACCATATATTTT.

The CDR3 nucleotides read TGTGCCAGCAGCCAGGGGGTGCGACAGGGATCCTACGAGCAGTACTTC. Residues: CASSQGVRQGSYEQYF. The J gene is TRBJ2-7, the V gene TRBV7-2; TRBD1 agrees at 7 bases. CDR1 is SGHTA, CDR2 FQGNSA, per germline. The CDR3 totals 16 residues. Losses at the gene ends were 5 bases for V and 1 base for J; bases not matched to a gene: 11.

This clone has only one observation. CDR3 DNA: TGTGCCAGCAGCTTAGAACAGCGGCTACTTAACACTGAAGCTTTCTTT. This codes for CASSLEQRLLNTEAFF. This chain uses TRBV7-6 with TRBJ1-1; no clear D gene. V was clipped by 1 base and J by 2 bases, with 14 bases between them. CDR3 size: 16 residues. CDR1 and CDR2 (germline): SGHVS, FNYEAQ.

The rearrangement uses TRBV28 and TRBJ1-1; D is possibly TRBD1 (5 bases). Per germline, CDR1 MDHEN and CDR2 SYDVKM. Trimming removed 5 bases at V and 10 bases at J, with 20 bases between. The CDR3 is made up of 14 amino acids. The CDR3 bases are TGTGCCAGCAGTCCCCCGAGGACCCTTAGGGGAGCTTTCTTT. Translation: CASSPPRTLRGAFF. Supplemented by reference TRBV28 and TRBJ1-1, the full variable domain reads DVKVTQSSRYLVKRTGEKVFLECVQDMDHENMFWYRQDPGLGLRLIYFSYDVKMKEKGDIPEGYSVSREKKERFSLILESASTNQTSMYLCASSPPRTLRGAFFGQGTRLTVV.

The rearrangement links TRBV2 to TRBJ2-3; D is uncertain. The CDR3 consists of 14 residues. V shed 1 base and J shed 1 base, with 6 bases lying between them. Germline V gene lookup returns CDR1 SNHLY and CDR2 FYNNEI. CDR3 DNA: TGTGCCAGCAGTGAAGTATTCGGCACAGATACGCAGTATTTT. Encoded protein: CASSEVFGTDTQYF.

J is TRBJ1-2 and V is TRBV7-2, with 10 bases matching TRBD1. The CDR3 extends over 14 amino acids. Per germline, CDR1 SGHTA and CDR2 FQGNSA. V trimming: 5 bases; J trimming: 5 bases; junction bases outside the gene matches: 5. The CDR3 protein is CASSTRTGGYGYTF. DNA for the CDR3: TGTGCCAGCAGCACGCGGACAGGGGGATATGGCTACACCTTC.

The rearrangement uses TRBV21-1 and TRBJ2-1; the table gives TRBD2 as D, unverified against the DNA. TRBV21-1 is labeled a pseudogene. The length of the CDR3 is 18 residues. The CDR3 reads CASRKMEGLAGGPFVTFF. The CDR3 DNA follows: TGTGCCAGCAGAAAAATGGAGGGACTAGCGGGAGGTCCGTTTGTTACGTTCTTC.

This clone was seen only a few times. The chain carries TRBV18 and TRBJ1-3; weak D call: TRBD1 (5 bases). Trimming took 6 bases from V and 4 from J, leaving 16 bases between them. From germline, CDR1 is KGHSH and CDR2 LQKENI. The CDR3 length is 15 residues. Here the CDR3 reads CASSQNKGKGNTIYF. The CDR3 DNA follows: TGTGCCAGCTCTCAAAACAAGGGGAAGGGAAACACCATATATTTT.

The chain links TRBV18 to TRBJ1-3; D is undetermined. V dropped 4 bases and J dropped 7 bases, with 11 bases sitting between them. Per germline, CDR1 KGHSH and CDR2 LQKENI. This CDR3 is built from 13 residues. CDR3 amino acids: CASSQANGNTIYF. The CDR3 DNA sequence: TGTGCCAGCTCACAGGCCAACGGGAACACCATATATTTT.

The chain carries TRBV6-4 and TRBJ2-3; 8 bases are a match to TRBD1. J was trimmed by 0 bases and V by 5 bases; bases with no gene match: 1. CDR3 size: 14 residues. CDR1 and CDR2 (germline): MRHNA, SNTAGT. The CDR3 DNA is TGTGCCAGCAGTAGGACAGGGAGCACAGATACGCAGTATTTT. The encoded protein is CASSRTGSTDTQYF.

The genes are TRBV7-9 and TRBJ1-1; no clear D. There are 12 residues in the CDR3. Germline V gives CDR1 SEHNR, CDR2 FQNEAQ (reference sequence). Trimming took 0 bases from V and 10 from J, leaving 9 bases between them. The CDR3 protein is CASSLANSRAFF. The CDR3, as DNA: TGTGCCAGCAGCTTAGCGAATAGTAGAGCTTTCTTT.

The chain uses TRBV7-8 and TRBJ1-2, with D possibly TRBD1 on 6 matching bases. Per the germline V gene, CDR1 is SGHVS and CDR2 is FQNEAQ. This CDR3 has 17 residues. Trimming took off 4 bases at V and 4 bases at J, with 22 bases between the two ends. As DNA, the CDR3 is TGTGCCAGCAGCTCTAACACGGACAGAAGGGAAAGCTATGGCTACACCTTC. Translation gives CASSSNTDRRESYGYTF.

V and J are TRBV5-6 and TRBJ1-6; D may be TRBD1 (6 bases). CDR1 is SGHDT and CDR2 is YYEEEE in the germline V gene. CDR3 length equals 13 residues. V dropped 4 bases and J dropped 9 bases, with 11 bases sitting between them. The CDR3, as DNA: TGTGCCAGCAGCCACGGGACAATTTCACCCCTCCACTTT. It translates to CASSHGTISPLHF.

CDR3 region: CASSQVQLYGYTF. In DNA form, the CDR3 reads TGCGCCAGCAGCCAGGTTCAACTCTATGGCTACACCTTC. The rearrangement links TRBV4-1 to TRBJ1-2; unclear D gene. Trimming took off 3 bases at V and 4 bases at J, with 9 bases between the two ends. The CDR3 extends over 13 amino acids. The germline V gene has CDR1 MGHRA and CDR2 YSYEKL.

The rearrangement uses TRBV12-3 or TRBV12-4 and TRBJ1-2; D might be TRBD1 (5 bases). Trimming cost V 9 bases and J 4 bases, with 12 bases left between them. There are 12 residues in the CDR3. The CDR3 protein is CASSSGVYGYTF. Written as DNA, the CDR3 is TGTGCCAGTTCCTCGGGGGTCTATGGCTACACCTTC.

The V gene is TRBV9, the J gene TRBJ2-2; TRBD2 matches at 9 bases. The length of the CDR3 is 16 residues. V lost 0 bases to trimming and J lost 5 bases; unmatched junction nucleotides: 5. Germline-derived CDR1 and CDR2 are SGDLS and YYNGEE. The CDR3: CASSVARTSATGELFF. CDR3 nucleotide sequence: TGTGCCAGCAGCGTAGCCAGGACTAGCGCAACCGGGGAGCTGTTTTTT.

The chain combines TRBV28 with TRBJ2-5, with D unresolved. CDR3 length equals 11 residues. Trimming removed 6 bases from V and 4 bases from J, with 6 bases in between. The germline gives CDR1 MDHEN, CDR2 SYDVKM. CDR3 loop: CASSSPETQYF. Written as DNA, the CDR3 is TGTGCCAGCAGCTCCCCAGAGACCCAGTACTTC.

The chain couples TRBV27 to TRBJ1-5; maybe TRBD1 (6 bases). The length of the CDR3 is 15 residues. CDR1 and CDR2 (germline): MNHEY, SMNVEV (reference sequence). V was cut by 4 bases and J by 0 bases, with 10 bases left in between. In DNA form, the CDR3 reads TGTGCCAGCAGTTCACAGGGATATAGCAATCAGCCCCAGCATTTT. Amino acid sequence: CASSSQGYSNQPQHF.

This chain links TRBV5-5 with TRBJ1-1; the D gene is possibly TRBD1 (6 bases). The germline gives CDR1 SGHKS, CDR2 YYEKEE (reference sequence). With 4 bases removed from V and 4 bases from J, the gap between germline ends came to 17 bases. This CDR3 has 15 residues. Here the CDR3 DNA reads TGTGCCAGCAGCCAAGGGACAACGGGGGGCACTGAAGCTTTCTTT. Its translation: CASSQGTTGGTEAFF.

The chain links TRBV28 to TRBJ2-1, with D maybe TRBD2 (6 bases). Germline assignment: CDR1 MDHEN and CDR2 SYDVKM. The CDR3 has 15 residues. Between the trimmed V and J ends, which lost 3 bases and 4 bases, there was a span of 13 bases. CDR3 region: CASSFPGLTYNEQFF. The CDR3 region has the DNA TGTGCCAGCAGTTTCCCGGGACTGACGTACAATGAGCAGTTCTTC. Complete variable domain (other parts from reference TRBV28 and TRBJ2-1): DVKVTQSSRYLVKRTGEKVFLECVQDMDHENMFWYRQDPGLGLRLIYFSYDVKMKEKGDIPEGYSVSREKKERFSLILESASTNQTSMYLCASSFPGLTYNEQFFGPGTRLTVL.

The chain carries TRBV5-5 and TRBJ1-4; D not certain. The CDR3 length is 16 residues. Trimming took off 0 bases at V and 0 bases at J, with 9 bases between the two ends. Germline V gene lookup returns CDR1 SGHKS and CDR2 YYEKEE (reference sequence). The CDR3 region is CASSLAVTSTNEKLFF. The DNA of the CDR3 is TGTGCCAGCAGCTTGGCAGTGACATCAACTAATGAAAAACTGTTTTTT.

This clone appeared once. The chain is built from TRBV30 and TRBJ1-2; D is undetermined. Germline CDR1 is GTSNPN and CDR2 is SVGIG (reference sequence). The CDR3 contains 18 residues. Trimming left V 0 bases short and J 0 bases short, with 20 bases between. As DNA, the CDR3 is TGTGCCTGGAGTGTGGGCAATCTCCTGATGCCATCTAACTATGGCTACACCTTC. Translated: CAWSVGNLLMPSNYGYTF.

This chain uses TRBV28 with TRBJ2-2; a weak D match, TRBD2 (6 bases). Trimming took off 2 bases at V and 0 bases at J, with 7 bases between the two ends. The germline V gene encodes CDR1 MDHEN and CDR2 SYDVKM. The CDR3 length is 15 residues. CDR3 DNA sequence: TGTGCCAGCAGTTTAACGGGGGCGAACACCGGGGAGCTGTTTTTT. It specifies CASSLTGANTGELFF.

This chain uses TRBV5-1 with TRBJ1-2; D perhaps matches TRBD1 (5 bases). V lost 3 bases and J lost 4, with 19 bases in between. CDR3 length: 16 residues. Germline CDR1 is SGHRS and CDR2 is YFSETQ. CDR3: CASSSKPPDRLYGYTF. The DNA of the CDR3 is TGCGCCAGCAGCTCCAAGCCACCAGACAGACTCTATGGCTACACCTTC.

The J gene is TRBJ2-7, the V gene TRBV7-2, with D possibly TRBD1 on 6 matching bases. The CDR3 consists of 14 residues. V was cut by 5 bases and J by 0 bases, with 11 bases left in between. Germline assignment: CDR1 SGHTA and CDR2 FQGNSA. CDR3 sequence (DNA): TGTGCCAGCAGCACCAGGGGAAACTCCTACGAGCAGTACTTC. Amino acid sequence: CASSTRGNSYEQYF.